This T cell receptor (beta chain) was sequenced in a study of molecular identifiers for immune sequencing clone quantification. The sample holds a few counts of this clonotype. TCRdb itself ran the PCR reads through MiXCR, one entry per CDR3 protein. The sample contains approximately 54,000 distinct CDR3 sequences, approximately 26% of which appear only once. This CDR3 contains 16 residues. The J segment lost 1 base and the V segment lost 1 base, leaving 3 bases of the junction unmatched. Germline-derived CDR1 and CDR2 are LGHDT and YNNKEL (reference sequence). Sequencing input: naive CD8+ T cells from blood, with Jurkat cell RNA spiked in. Documented subset: FACS-sorted CD8+CD4-CCR7+CD45RA+ naive T cells. This sequence was found in a human donor in good health. Some libraries in this study had Jurkat cell RNA spiked in. V and J are TRBV3-1 and TRBJ2-3; TRBD1 aligns across 9 bases. The CDR3 nucleotides read TGTGCCAGCAGCCAAGGGACAGGGGTCCGCACAGATACGCAGTATTTT. The encoded protein is CASSQGTGVRTDTQYF.